This T cell receptor beta chain emerged from a study of beta chain features in type 1 diabetes. Notes on the study in general: Researchers report that Type 1 diabetes patients had moderately but significantly shorter TCRB CDR3s across all four CD4+ subsets. Patients' naive, central memory and regulatory TCRB repertoires appeared more alike than those of healthy donors. A pattern of fewer insertions and more deletions at VDJ junctions was seen in type 1 diabetes patients.

Comments on this clone: Its antigen is not identified.

Germline V gives CDR1 SGHTA, CDR2 FQGNSA. With V trimmed by 5 bases and J by 2 bases, 2 bases remained unmatched. The CDR3 spans 14 residues. Of the isolated RNA, all was reverse transcribed, and so the sequenced material was expressed TCRB transcripts. Assay: immunoSEQ multiplex PCR; the TCRdb copy retains only in-frame clones and omits some. The table shows 860,000 or so clones, with 15% to 20% occurring only once. The V and J genes are TRBV7-2 and TRBJ1-5, with 8 bases fitting TRBD1. This receptor was taken from a woman younger than 35 in good health. Sequencing was carried out using naive CD4+ T cells from blood. The CDR3 DNA is TGTGCCAGCAGCCAGGACAGGGGCAATCAGCCCCAGCATTTT. This sequence encodes CASSQDRGNQPQHF.